This T cell receptor beta chain stems from a study of Graves' ophthalmopathy and Graves' hyperthyroidism. Amplification targeted the TCR beta CDR3 regions, with RNA transcripts as the source material. HTBI primers were used in a first-round RT-PCR, which preceded a second-round multiplex PCR. TCRdb called the multiplex PCR reads again in MiXCR, with one record for every CDR3 protein. The table records around 1,200,000 distinct CDR3 sequences, roughly two fifths of them present only once. The study, taken as a whole, reports: Sensitivity reached roughly 70% and specificity approximately 78% when the model predicted ophthalmopathy progression. Most clonotypes expanded in thyroid above 0.001 frequency were present in blood too.

This clonotype was detected ten times or more. The antigen remains undetermined. CDR1 and CDR2 from the germline V gene are DFQATT and SNEGSKA (reference sequence). V gave up 0 bases and J gave up 4 bases, with 12 bases separating them. The CDR3 covers 15 residues. No donor had other autoimmune disease, uncontrolled infection, pregnancy or lactation. Sequenced: peripheral blood or thyroid tissue (not recorded which). The chain has TRBV20-1 and TRBJ2-2; D not certain. The TCR originated in an adult man with Graves' hyperthyroidism. The CDR3 bases are TGCAGTGCTAGAGATGGCGCGAAGGCCACCGGGGAGCTGTTTTTT. Protein: CSARDGAKATGELFF.